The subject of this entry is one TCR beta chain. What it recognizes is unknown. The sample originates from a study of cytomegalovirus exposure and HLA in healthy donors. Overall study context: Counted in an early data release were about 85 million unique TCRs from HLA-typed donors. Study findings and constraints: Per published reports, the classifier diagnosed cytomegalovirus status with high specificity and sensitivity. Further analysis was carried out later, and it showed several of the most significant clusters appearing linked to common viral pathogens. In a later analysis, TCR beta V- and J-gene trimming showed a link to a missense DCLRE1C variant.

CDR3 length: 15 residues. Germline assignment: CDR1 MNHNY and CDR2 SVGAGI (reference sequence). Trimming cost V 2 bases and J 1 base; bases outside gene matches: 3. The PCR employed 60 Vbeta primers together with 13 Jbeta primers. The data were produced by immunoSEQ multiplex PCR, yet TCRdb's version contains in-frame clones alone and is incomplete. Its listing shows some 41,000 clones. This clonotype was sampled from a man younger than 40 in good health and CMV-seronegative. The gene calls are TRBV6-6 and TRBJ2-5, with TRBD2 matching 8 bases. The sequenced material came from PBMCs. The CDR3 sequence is CASSYRAGGQETQYF. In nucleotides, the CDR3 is TGTGCCAGCAGTTACAGGGCGGGAGGCCAAGAGACCCAGTACTTC.